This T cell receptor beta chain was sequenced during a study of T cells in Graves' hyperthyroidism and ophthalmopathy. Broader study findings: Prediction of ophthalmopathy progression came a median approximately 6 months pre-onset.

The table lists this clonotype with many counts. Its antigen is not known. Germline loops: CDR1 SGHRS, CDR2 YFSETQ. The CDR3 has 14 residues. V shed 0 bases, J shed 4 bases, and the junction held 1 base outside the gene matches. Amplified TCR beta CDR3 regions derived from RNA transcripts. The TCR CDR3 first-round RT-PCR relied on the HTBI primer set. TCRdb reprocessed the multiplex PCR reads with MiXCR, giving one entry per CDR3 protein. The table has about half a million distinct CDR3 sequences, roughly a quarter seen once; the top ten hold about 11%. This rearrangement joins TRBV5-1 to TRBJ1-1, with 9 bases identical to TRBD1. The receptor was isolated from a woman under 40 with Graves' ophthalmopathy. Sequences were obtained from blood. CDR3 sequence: CASSLGDRATEAFF. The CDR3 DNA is TGCGCCAGCAGCTTGGGGGACAGGGCCACTGAAGCTTTCTTT.